This TCR beta chain came from a study of beta chain features in type 1 diabetes. This clone was seen a handful of times. CDR3 length: 15 amino acids. Trimming removed 1 base from V and 2 bases from J, with 12 bases in between. Germline lookup yields CDR1 SGHTA and CDR2 FQGNSA. Sequenced material consisted of expressed TCRB transcripts (all of the isolated RNA was reverse transcribed). This table comes from immunoSEQ multiplex PCR, and its TCRdb copy is limited to in-frame clones, with some not included. The table records under 950,000 clones, about a sixth of them present only once. The chain uses TRBV7-2 and TRBJ2-7, with a possible D match to TRBD2 (5 bases). The specimen was naive CD4+ T cells from blood. This clonotype was sampled from a woman aged 18-30 years in good health. This CDR3 is CASSLVPGYAYEQYF. The CDR3 coding sequence is TGTGCCAGCAGCTTAGTCCCGGGATATGCCTACGAGCAGTACTTC.